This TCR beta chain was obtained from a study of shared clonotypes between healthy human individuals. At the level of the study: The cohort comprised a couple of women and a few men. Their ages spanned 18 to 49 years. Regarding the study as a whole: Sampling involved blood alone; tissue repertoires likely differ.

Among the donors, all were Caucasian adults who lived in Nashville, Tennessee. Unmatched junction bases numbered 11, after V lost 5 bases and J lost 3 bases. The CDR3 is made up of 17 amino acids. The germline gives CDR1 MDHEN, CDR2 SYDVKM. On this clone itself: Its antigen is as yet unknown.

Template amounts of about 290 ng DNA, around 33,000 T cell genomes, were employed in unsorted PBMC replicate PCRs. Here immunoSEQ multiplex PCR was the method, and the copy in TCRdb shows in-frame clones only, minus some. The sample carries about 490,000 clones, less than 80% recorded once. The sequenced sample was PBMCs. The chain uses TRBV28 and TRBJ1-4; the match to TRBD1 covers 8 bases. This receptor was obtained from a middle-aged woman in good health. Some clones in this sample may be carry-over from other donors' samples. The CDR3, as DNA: TGTGCCAGCAGTCCCGGACAGGGTGGTAGGGCTAATGAAAAACTGTTTTTT. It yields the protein CASSPGQGGRANEKLFF.